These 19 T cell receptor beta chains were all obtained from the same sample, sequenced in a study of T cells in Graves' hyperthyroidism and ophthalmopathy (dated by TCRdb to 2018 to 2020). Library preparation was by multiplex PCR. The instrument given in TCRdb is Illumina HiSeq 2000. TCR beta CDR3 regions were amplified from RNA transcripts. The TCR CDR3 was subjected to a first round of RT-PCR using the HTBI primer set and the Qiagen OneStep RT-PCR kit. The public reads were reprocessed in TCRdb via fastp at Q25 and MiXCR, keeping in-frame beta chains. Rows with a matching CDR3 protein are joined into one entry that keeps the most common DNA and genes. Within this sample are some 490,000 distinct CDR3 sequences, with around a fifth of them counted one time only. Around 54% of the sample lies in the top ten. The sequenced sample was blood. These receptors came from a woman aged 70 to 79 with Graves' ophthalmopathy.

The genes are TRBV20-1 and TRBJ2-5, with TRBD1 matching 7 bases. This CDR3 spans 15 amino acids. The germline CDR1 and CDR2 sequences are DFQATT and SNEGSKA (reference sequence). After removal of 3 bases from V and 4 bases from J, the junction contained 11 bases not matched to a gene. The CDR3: CSARTGTVVGETQYF. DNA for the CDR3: TGCAGTGCTAGGACCGGGACAGTTGTTGGAGAGACCCAGTACTTC.

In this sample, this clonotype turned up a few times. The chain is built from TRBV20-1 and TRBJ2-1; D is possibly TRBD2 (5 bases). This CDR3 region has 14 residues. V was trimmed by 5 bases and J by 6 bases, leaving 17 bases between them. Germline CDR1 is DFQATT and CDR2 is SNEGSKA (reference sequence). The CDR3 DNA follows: TGCAGTGCTCCCCGGTGGGAGTCTCGCAATGAGCAGTTCTTC. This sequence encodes CSAPRWESRNEQFF.

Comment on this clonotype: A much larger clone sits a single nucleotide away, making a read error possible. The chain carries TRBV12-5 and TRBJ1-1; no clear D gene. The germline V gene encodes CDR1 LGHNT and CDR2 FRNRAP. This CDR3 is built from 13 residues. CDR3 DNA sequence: TGTGCTAGTGGACCCCCTCTACGCGCTGAAGCTATCTTT. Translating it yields CASGPPLRAEAIF.

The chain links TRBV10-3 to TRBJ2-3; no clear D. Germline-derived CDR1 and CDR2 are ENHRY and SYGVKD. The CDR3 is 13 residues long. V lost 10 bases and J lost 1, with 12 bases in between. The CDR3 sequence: CATAAVGTDTQYF. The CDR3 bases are TGTGCCACAGCCGCAGTAGGCACAGATACGCAGTATTTT.

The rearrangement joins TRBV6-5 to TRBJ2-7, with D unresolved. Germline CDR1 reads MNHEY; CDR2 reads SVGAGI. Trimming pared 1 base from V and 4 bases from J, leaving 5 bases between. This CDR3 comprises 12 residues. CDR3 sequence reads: CASSYLKYEQYF. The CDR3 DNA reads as TGTGCCAGCAGTTACTTGAAATACGAGCAGTACTTC.

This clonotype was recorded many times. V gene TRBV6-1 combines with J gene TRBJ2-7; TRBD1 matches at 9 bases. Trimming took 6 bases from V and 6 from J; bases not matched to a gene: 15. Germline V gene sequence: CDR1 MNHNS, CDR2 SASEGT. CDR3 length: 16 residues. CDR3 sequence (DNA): TGTGCCAGCAGCTACAGGACAGGGGCCATTTCCGGCGAGCAGTACTTC. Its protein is CASSYRTGAISGEQYF.

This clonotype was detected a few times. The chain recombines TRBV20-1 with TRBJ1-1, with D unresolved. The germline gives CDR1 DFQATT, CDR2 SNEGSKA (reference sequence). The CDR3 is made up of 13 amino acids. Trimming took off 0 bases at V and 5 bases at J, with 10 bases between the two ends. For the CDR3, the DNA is TGCAGTGCTAGAGAGCTCCATGGGACTGAAGCTTTCTTT. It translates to CSARELHGTEAFF.

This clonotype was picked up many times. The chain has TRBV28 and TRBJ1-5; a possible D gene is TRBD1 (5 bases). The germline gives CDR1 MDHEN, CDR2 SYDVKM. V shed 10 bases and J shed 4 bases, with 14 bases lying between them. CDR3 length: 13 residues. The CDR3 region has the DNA TGTGCCATCCAATTCCGACAGAATCAGCCCCAGCATTTT. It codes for CAIQFRQNQPQHF.

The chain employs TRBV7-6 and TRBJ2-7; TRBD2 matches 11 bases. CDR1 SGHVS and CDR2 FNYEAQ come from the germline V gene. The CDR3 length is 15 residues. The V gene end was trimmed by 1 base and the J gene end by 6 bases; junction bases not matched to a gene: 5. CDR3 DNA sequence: TGTGCCAGCAGCTTAGTAGCGGGAGGGCCCGGCGAGCAGTACTTC. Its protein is CASSLVAGGPGEQYF.

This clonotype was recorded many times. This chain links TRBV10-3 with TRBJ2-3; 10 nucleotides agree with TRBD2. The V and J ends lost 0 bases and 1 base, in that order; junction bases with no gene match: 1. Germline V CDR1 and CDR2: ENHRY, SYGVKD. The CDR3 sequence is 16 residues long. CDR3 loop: CAISESGTSGTDTQYF. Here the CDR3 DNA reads TGTGCCATCAGTGAGTCCGGGACTAGCGGCACAGATACGCAGTATTTT.

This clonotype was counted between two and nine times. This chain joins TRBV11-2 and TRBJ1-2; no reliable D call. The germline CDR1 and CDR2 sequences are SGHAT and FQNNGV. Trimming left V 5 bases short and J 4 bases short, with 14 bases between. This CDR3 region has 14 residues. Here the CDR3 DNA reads TGTGCCAGCAGCCAACCCAGAACTAGCTATGGCTACACCTTC. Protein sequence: CASSQPRTSYGYTF.

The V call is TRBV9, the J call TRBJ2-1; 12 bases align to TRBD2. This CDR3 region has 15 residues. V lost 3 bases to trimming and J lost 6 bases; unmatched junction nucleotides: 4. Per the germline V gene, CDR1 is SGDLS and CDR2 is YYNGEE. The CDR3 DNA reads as TGTGCCAGCAGCGAGACTAGCGGGAGCGGCAATGAGCAGTTCTTC. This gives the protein CASSETSGSGNEQFF.

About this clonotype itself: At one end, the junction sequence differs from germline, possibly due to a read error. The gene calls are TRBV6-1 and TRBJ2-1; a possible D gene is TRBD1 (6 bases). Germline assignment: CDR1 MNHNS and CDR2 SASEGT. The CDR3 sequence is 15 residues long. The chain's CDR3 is CANSEAWTEYNEQFF. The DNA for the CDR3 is TGTGCCAACAGTGAAGCTTGGACAGAGTACAATGAGCAGTTCTTC.

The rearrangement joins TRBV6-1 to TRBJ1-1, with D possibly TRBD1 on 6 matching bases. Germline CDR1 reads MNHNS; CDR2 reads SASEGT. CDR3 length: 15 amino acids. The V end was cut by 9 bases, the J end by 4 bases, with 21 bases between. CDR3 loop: CARLERDGGGTEAFF. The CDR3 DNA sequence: TGTGCCAGACTTGAACGGGACGGGGGCGGCACTGAAGCTTTCTTT.

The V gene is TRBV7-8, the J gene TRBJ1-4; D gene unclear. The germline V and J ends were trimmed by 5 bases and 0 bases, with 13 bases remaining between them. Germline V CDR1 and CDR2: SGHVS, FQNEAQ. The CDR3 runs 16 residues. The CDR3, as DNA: TGTGCCAGCAGCCCCCGGCCGGTTGCAACTAATGAAAAACTGTTTTTT. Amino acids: CASSPRPVATNEKLFF.

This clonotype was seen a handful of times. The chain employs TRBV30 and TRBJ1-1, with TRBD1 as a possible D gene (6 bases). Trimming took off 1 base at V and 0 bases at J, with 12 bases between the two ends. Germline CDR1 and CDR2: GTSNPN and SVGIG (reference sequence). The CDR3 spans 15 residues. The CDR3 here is CAWSDQGKVNTEAFF. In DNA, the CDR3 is TGTGCCTGGAGTGACCAGGGGAAGGTGAACACTGAAGCTTTCTTT.

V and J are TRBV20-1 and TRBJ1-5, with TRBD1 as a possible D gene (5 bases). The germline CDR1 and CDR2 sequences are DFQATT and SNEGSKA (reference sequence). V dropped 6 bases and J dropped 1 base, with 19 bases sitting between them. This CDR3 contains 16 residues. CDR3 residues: CSATFRGGSSNQPQHF. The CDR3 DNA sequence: TGCAGTGCCACCTTCCGGGGGGGGTCCAGCAATCAGCCCCAGCATTTT.

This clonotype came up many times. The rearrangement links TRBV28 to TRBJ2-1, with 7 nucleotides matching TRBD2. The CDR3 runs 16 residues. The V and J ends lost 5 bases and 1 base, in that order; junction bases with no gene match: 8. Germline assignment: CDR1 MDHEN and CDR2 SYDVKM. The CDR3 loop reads CASSPSGGDSYNEQFF. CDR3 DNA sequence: TGTGCCAGCAGTCCCTCTGGGGGGGATTCCTACAATGAGCAGTTCTTC.

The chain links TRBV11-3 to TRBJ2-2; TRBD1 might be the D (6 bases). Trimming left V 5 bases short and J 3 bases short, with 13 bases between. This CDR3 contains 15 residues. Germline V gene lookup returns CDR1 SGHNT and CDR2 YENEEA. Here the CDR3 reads CASSKQGSDTGELFF. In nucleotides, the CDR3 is TGTGCCAGCAGCAAACAGGGTTCAGACACCGGGGAGCTGTTTTTT. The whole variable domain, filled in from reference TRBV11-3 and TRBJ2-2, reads EAGVVQSPRYKIIEKKQPVAFWCNPISGHNTLYWYLQNLGQGPELLIRYENEEAVDDSQLPKDRFSAERLKGVDSTLKIQPAELGDSAVYLCASSKQGSDTGELFFGEGSRLTVL.